This TCR beta chain was sequenced during a study of memory CD4+ T cells and cytomegalovirus serostatus (dated by TCRdb to 2018 to 2020). About the full investigation: A total of about 33 healthy Belgian adults, of whom 9 were CMV seropositive and roughly 25 were CMV seronegative, were included in the cohort. To replicate a published TCR-based CMV serostatus classifier, the study sequenced CD4+ memory TCRbeta repertoires from a Belgian cohort whose cytomegalovirus serostatus was known.

The germline V gene provides CDR1 MNHNS and CDR2 SASEGT. V is clipped by 0 bases and J by 4 bases, and the sequence between their germline boundaries is 7 bases long. Measured from the cysteine to the phenylalanine, the CDR3 is 13 residues long. Only CDR3 DNA is held: 39 bases, read in frame from base 1. What the work shows at the level of the full study, not this receptor alone: The original-framework classifier achieved a median bootstrapped AUC of 0.95 with a 95% CI of 0.76-1.00 on the Belgian cohort. For CMV serostatus prediction, a median bootstrapped AUC of about 0.94 was reached with the original framework, and a median bootstrapped AUC of 0.91 was reached with a US-trained random forest. Of fewer than 200 previously reported CMV-associated TCRbeta sequences, approximately 70 appeared in the CD4+ memory repertoires, each in one to five individuals. Results were interpreted as suggesting that the CMV-associated TCR signature is largely present in the CD4+ memory repertoire. Only CD4+CD45RO+ memory cells were sequenced, in contrast to the original study, in which naive and memory CD4+ and CD8+ populations were covered.

A FACSAria II was used to sort memory CD4+ T cells, defined as single viable CD3+CD4+CD8-CD45RO+ cells. CMV serostatus was assessed using a Roche Elecsys assay, by which serum IgG against CMV pp150, pp28, p38 and p52 was detected. Once the samples were thawed, total CD4+ T cells were enriched through positive selection using CD4 magnetic microbeads. Samples originated from another study that specifically interrogated the CD4+ T cell memory repertoire. Peripheral blood mononuclear cells were isolated and cryopreserved according to standard operating procedures, and serum was stored at -80 degrees C. Staining used CD3-PerCP (BW264/56), CD4-APC (RPA-T4), CD45RO-PE (UCHT1) and CD8-Pacific Orange (3B5) antibodies, with Sytox blue excluding non-viable cells. On this clone itself: It has no known antigen specificity. Base qualities were left out, and no much larger clone turns up one base away.

Genomic DNA was extracted from sorted cells with the Quick-DNA Microprep Kit. Amplification of TCRbeta DNA was done with the immunoSEQ hsTCRbeta kit, following the protocol from the manufacturer. TCRbeta libraries were sequenced on an Illumina MiSeq instrument. On the authors' methods: Once out-of-frame sequences had been removed, millions of distinct TCRbeta sequences were left, which works out to an average of about 66,813 per individual. Each individual was scored by the count of 150 to 200 previously reported CMV-associated TCRbeta sequences and the total productive distinct TCRbeta count. A beta-binomial model was reimplemented in Python, and random forests from scikit-learn, run with default parameters, were trained on data from the US cohort. Classifier performance on the Belgian cohort was summarized as median AUC with percentile confidence intervals calculated over 10,000 bootstrap iterations. TCRdb carries this immuneACCESS record with in-frame sequences only. Its versions omit some clonotypes, under half of them owing to an unresolved V gene in the studies checked, with the rest unexplained. V and J calls and clone size come straight from that table; D and trimming were deduced from the DNA. The sample has 50,000 or so clones on record, approximately 80% of them singletons. The ten largest account for roughly 0.6% of the sample.

The V and J segments used are TRBV6-1 and TRBJ2-7; no D gene call is confident. The sample consisted of memory CD4+ T cells from blood. The sequence derives from an adult in good health and CMV-seronegative. The nucleotides are TGTGCCAGCAGTGAAGCTAACACGTACGAGCAGTACTTC. Its product reads: CASSEANTYEQYF.